Below are 2 T cell receptor beta chains sequenced from a single sample in a study of Ad26.COV2.S vaccination and SARS-CoV-2 variants. Assay used: immunoSEQ multiplex PCR; TCRdb lists only in-frame clones, some missing. The top ten hold approximately 16% of the sample, which has nearly 95,000 clones, 82% seen once. Sequences were derived from peripheral blood, sampled after recovery from COVID-19. The receptor source for this set is a human donor who had recovered from COVID-19.

The chain links TRBV6-5 to TRBJ1-4; D is undetermined. The V and J ends lost 7 bases and 6 bases respectively, with 18 bases between them. The CDR3 extends over 15 amino acids. Germline V lookup: CDR1 MNHEY, CDR2 SVGAGI. The CDR3 nucleotides are TGTGCCAGCAAAACTGACACCCGTAAAGATGAAAAACTGTTTTTT. It codes for CASKTDTRKDEKLFF.

The rearrangement joins TRBV6-6 to TRBJ2-2, with 10 nucleotides matching TRBD1. V was pared by 0 bases and J by 2 bases, with 0 bases of the junction left unmatched. This CDR3 is 16 amino acids long. Germline V CDR1 and CDR2: MNHNY, SVGAGI (reference sequence). Written as DNA, the CDR3 is TGTGCCAGCAGTTACTCGACAGGGGGCAACACCGGGGAGCTGTTTTTT. This codes for CASSYSTGGNTGELFF.